Listed here are 24 T cell receptor beta chains from one sample, sequenced in a study of neurological immune-mediated disorders. In TCRdb, the 5' RACE reads were re-called with MiXCR into one record per CDR3 protein. The sample contains around 46,000 distinct CDR3 sequences, around 1.9% of which appear only once. Sequenced sample: PBMCs. Every receptor here comes from a woman aged 40 to 55 with multiple sclerosis.

There are many counts of this clonotype. The gene calls are TRBV7-2 and TRBJ1-1; 8 nucleotides match TRBD1. Germline CDR1 is SGHTA and CDR2 is FQGNSA. The CDR3 consists of 13 residues. J gave up 5 bases and V 4 bases, and 3 bases lay outside the gene matches. This CDR3 reads CASSSRGRTEAFF. CDR3 nucleotides: TGTGCCAGCAGCTCCAGGGGGCGGACTGAAGCTTTCTTT.

This clonotype was counted many times. V gene TRBV20-1 combines with J gene TRBJ2-5, with TRBD2 matching 8 bases. V was clipped by 7 bases and J by 4 bases; unmatched bases: 11. CDR3 length: 14 amino acids. CDR1 and CDR2 from the germline V gene are DFQATT and SNEGSKA (reference sequence). The CDR3 here is CSGKDSRGGETQYF. The DNA of the CDR3 is TGCAGTGGGAAGGACAGCCGGGGGGGAGAGACCCAGTACTTC.

This clonotype was seen repeatedly, ten times or more. The chain recombines TRBV24-1 with TRBJ2-5; 7 bases are shared with TRBD1. Germline trimming cut 4 bases from V and 5 bases from J; bases unmatched to any gene: 12. CDR3 length: 16 amino acids. Germline values: CDR1 KGHDR, CDR2 SFDVKD. The CDR3 nucleotides are TGTGCCACCAGTGAAGTGGAACAGGGGATAGAGGAGACCCAGTACTTC. Protein: CATSEVEQGIEETQYF.

V and J are TRBV5-6 and TRBJ2-3, with 9 bases lining up with TRBD1. CDR1 is SGHDT, CDR2 YYEEEE, per germline. The junction had 3 bases not matched to a gene; V was cut back by 0 bases and J by 4 bases. The CDR3 contains 15 residues. The CDR3 spells CASSLGGQGSDTQYF. As DNA, the CDR3 is TGTGCCAGCAGCTTGGGGGGACAGGGTTCAGATACGCAGTATTTT.

In its sample, this clonotype was seen many times. V usage is TRBV9 and J usage is TRBJ2-3; 7 positions match TRBD1. V was pared by 0 bases and J by 4 bases, with 2 bases of the junction left unmatched. The germline CDR1 and CDR2 sequences are SGDLS and YYNGEE. The CDR3 consists of 14 residues. The CDR3 spells CASSVEGAPDTQYF. CDR3 sequence (DNA): TGTGCCAGCAGCGTAGAGGGGGCCCCAGATACGCAGTATTTT.

This clonotype was picked up many times. This chain connects TRBV7-2 to TRBJ1-1; D is possibly TRBD1 (6 bases). Germline V gene lookup returns CDR1 SGHTA and CDR2 FQGNSA. The V end lost 5 bases, the J end lost 3 bases, and 16 bases lay between the germline ends. The CDR3 spans 15 residues. This CDR3 is CASSIGGILDTEAFF. For the CDR3, the DNA is TGTGCCAGCAGCATAGGGGGGATTTTGGACACTGAAGCTTTCTTT.

This clonotype was recorded at least ten times. The chain recombines TRBV7-8 with TRBJ2-7; D tentatively fits TRBD1 or TRBD2 (6 bases each). V was shortened by 1 base and J by 7 bases, with 11 bases between the two germline ends. Germline CDR1 SGHVS, CDR2 FQNEAQ. There are 13 residues in the CDR3. In nucleotides, the CDR3 is TGTGCCAGCAGCTTAGATGGGGGGCTAGAGCAGTACTTC. This encodes CASSLDGGLEQYF.

This clonotype was found many times. The chain joins TRBV2 to TRBJ2-4; 7 positions match TRBD1. The CDR3 sequence is 15 residues long. V gave up 8 bases and J gave up 0 bases; unmatched junction bases: 7. Germline assignment: CDR1 SNHLY and CDR2 FYNNEI. CDR3 protein: CASQTGTLAKNIQYF. In DNA form, the CDR3 reads TGTGCCAGCCAGACAGGGACCCTAGCCAAAAACATTCAGTACTTC.

This clonotype was found many times. The chain links TRBV9 to TRBJ2-2, with unresolved D. Germline CDR1 is SGDLS and CDR2 is YYNGEE. The CDR3 loop spans 13 amino acids. Deletions cut 0 bases from V and 4 bases from J, with 4 bases between. CDR3 in amino acids: CASSVDGTGELFF. The CDR3 nucleotides read TGTGCCAGCAGCGTAGACGGCACCGGGGAGCTGTTTTTT.

This clonotype was detected many times. The chain is built from TRBV29-1 and TRBJ2-7; D perhaps matches TRBD1 (6 bases). Germline V lookup: CDR1 SQVTM, CDR2 ANQGSEA. V was cut by 4 bases and J by 2 bases, with 9 bases left in between. The CDR3 has 12 residues. The CDR3 region has the DNA TGCAGCGTTGGTACAGGGACCTACGAGCAGTACTTC. It is translated as CSVGTGTYEQYF.

This clonotype has ten or more counts. The chain joins TRBV4-1 to TRBJ2-3, with a weak D call TRBD2 (6 bases). In germline, CDR1 is MGHRA, CDR2 YSYEKL. The CDR3 covers 17 residues. V lost 2 bases to trimming and J lost 2 bases, with 17 bases between them. The CDR3 reads CASSQQSGGFDTDTQYF. In DNA, the CDR3 is TGCGCCAGCAGCCAACAGTCTGGGGGGTTTGACACAGATACGCAGTATTTT.

There are many counts of this clonotype. The rearrangement uses TRBV10-3 and TRBJ2-7, with D possibly matching TRBD1 (6 bases). This CDR3 has 13 residues. The V gene's germline CDR1 is ENHRY and CDR2 SYGVKD. Trimming stripped 3 bases from V and 4 bases from J, with 10 bases between. CDR3 amino acids: CAISDGTLYEQYF. The CDR3 DNA sequence: TGTGCCATCAGTGACGGGACACTATACGAGCAGTACTTC.

This clonotype was seen at least ten times. The V call is TRBV5-6, the J call TRBJ2-7, with D unclear. Trimming left V 2 bases short and J 4 bases short, with 16 bases between. The germline V gene has CDR1 SGHDT and CDR2 YYEEEE. CDR3 length equals 15 residues. CDR3 amino acids: CASSLEFRAGYEQYF. The CDR3 DNA follows: TGTGCCAGCAGCTTAGAATTCCGGGCCGGTTACGAGCAGTACTTC.

This clonotype was counted at least ten times. J is TRBJ2-7 and V is TRBV7-7; D may be TRBD2 (5 bases). This CDR3 comprises 11 residues. Germline values: CDR1 SSHAT, CDR2 FNYEAQ (reference sequence). V dropped 4 bases and J dropped 6 bases, with 7 bases sitting between them. As DNA, the CDR3 is TGTGCCAGCAGCTCAGGAGGCGAGCAGTACTTC. This gives the protein CASSSGGEQYF.

This clonotype was observed many times. The chain is built from TRBV15 and TRBJ1-1; TRBD1 might be the D (5 bases). CDR1 LNHNV and CDR2 YYDKDF come from the germline V gene (reference sequence). The CDR3 length is 15 residues. V was shortened by 1 base and J by 3 bases, with 12 bases between the two germline ends. CDR3 sequence reads: CATSRAGLRDTEAFF. As DNA, the CDR3 is TGTGCCACCAGCAGAGCGGGACTTAGGGACACTGAAGCTTTCTTT.

This clonotype was observed at least ten times. The chain employs TRBV6-5 and TRBJ1-1, with 8 bases fitting TRBD1. CDR3 length: 15 amino acids. Germline CDR1 MNHEY, CDR2 SVGAGI. With V trimmed by 2 bases and J by 5 bases, 7 bases remained unmatched. This CDR3 reads CASSYVTGAGTEAFF. The CDR3 coding sequence is TGTGCCAGCAGTTACGTGACAGGGGCGGGAACTGAAGCTTTCTTT.

The table lists this clonotype with many counts. The chain employs TRBV5-5 and TRBJ2-2; the match to TRBD1 covers 11 bases. The CDR3 spans 15 residues. V was clipped by 4 bases and J by 9 bases; unmatched bases: 8. The germline V gene has CDR1 SGHKS and CDR2 YYEKEE (reference sequence). The chain's CDR3 is CASSDRDRGEWELFF. Written as DNA, the CDR3 is TGTGCCAGCAGCGACCGGGACAGGGGGGAATGGGAGCTGTTTTTT.

The table lists this clonotype with many counts. This rearrangement joins TRBV2 to TRBJ1-5; no firm D call. This CDR3 spans 13 amino acids. Germline CDR1 reads SNHLY; CDR2 reads FYNNEI. The ends were cut back, 5 bases at V and 5 bases at J, with 10 bases in the middle. The CDR3 is CASSLQWDQPQHF. The CDR3 bases are TGTGCCAGCAGTCTTCAGTGGGATCAGCCCCAGCATTTT. Full variable domain (outside the CDR3, taken from reference TRBV2 and TRBJ1-5): EPEVTQTPSHQVTQMGQEVILRCVPISNHLYFYWYRQILGQKVEFLVSFYNNEISEKSEIFDDQFSVERPDGSNFTLKIRSTKLEDSAMYFCASSLQWDQPQHFGDGTRLSIL.

This clonotype was seen many times. The genes are TRBV6-1 and TRBJ2-7, with 8 positions matching TRBD1. This CDR3 is built from 15 residues. Germline assignment: CDR1 MNHNS and CDR2 SASEGT. V dropped 0 bases and J dropped 4; count of bases not matched to a gene: 5. CDR3 sequence: CASSEAPGGKYEQYF. The CDR3 bases are TGTGCCAGCAGTGAAGCGCCAGGGGGCAAGTACGAGCAGTACTTC.

This clonotype was seen at least ten times. This chain joins TRBV12-3 or TRBV12-4 and TRBJ1-5, with D hard to call. The ends were cut back, 1 base at V and 3 bases at J, with 7 bases in the middle. This CDR3 spans 14 amino acids. The CDR3 nucleotides read TGTGCCAGCAGTTTAGTAGGGTTCAATCAGCCCCAGCATTTT. Its protein product is CASSLVGFNQPQHF.

This clonotype was seen at least ten times. The chain recombines TRBV10-3 with TRBJ1-1; D is perhaps TRBD1 (5 bases). The germline V gene has CDR1 ENHRY and CDR2 SYGVKD. CDR3 length: 15 amino acids. Trimming took 0 bases from V and 6 from J, leaving 14 bases between them. The CDR3 loop reads CAISESARVGAEAFF. DNA for the CDR3: TGTGCCATCAGTGAGTCGGCCAGGGTGGGGGCTGAAGCTTTCTTT.

This clonotype was counted at least ten times. In DNA, the CDR3 is TGTGCCAGCAGTTCGACAGGGAGGGCCAATTCACCCCTCCACTTT. Its protein product is CASSSTGRANSPLHF. The chain recombines TRBV12-3 or TRBV12-4 with TRBJ1-6, with 7 bases matching TRBD1. The J segment lost 7 bases and the V segment lost 4 bases, leaving 7 bases of the junction unmatched. The CDR3 totals 15 residues.

This clonotype has more than one count but fewer than ten. The CDR3 DNA follows: TGCAGTGCTATGCGCGGGGGAGGGGCCAACGTCCTGACTTTC. Translating gives CSAMRGGGANVLTF. The chain carries TRBV20-1 and TRBJ2-6, with TRBD2 identical over 7 bases. The CDR3 runs to 14 residues. The ends lost 4 bases at V and 4 bases at J; junction bases unmatched: 4. Germline V gene data show CDR1 as DFQATT and CDR2 as SNEGSKA (reference sequence).

This clonotype was counted ten times or more. The CDR3 sequence: CASSSSGGRSTYGYTF. DNA of the CDR3: TGTGCCAGCAGCTCCTCGGGAGGGCGCTCAACCTATGGCTACACCTTC. The chain carries TRBV7-9 and TRBJ1-2, with D unresolved. The CDR3 totals 16 residues. The germline V and J ends were trimmed by 4 bases and 4 bases, with 19 bases remaining between them. The germline V gene has CDR1 SEHNR and CDR2 FQNEAQ (reference sequence). The complete variable domain, with remaining parts taken from reference TRBV7-9 and TRBJ1-2, reads DTGVSQNPRHKITKRGQNVTFRCDPISEHNRLYWYRQTLGQGPEFLTYFQNEAQLEKSRLLSDRFSAERPKGSFSTLEIQRTEQGDSAMYLCASSSSGGRSTYGYTFGSGTRLTVV.